This T cell receptor beta chain was recovered during a study of blood T cell repertoires in COVID-19 (dated by TCRdb to the early 2020s). In the study overall: Collaborator samples came from the United States, Italy and Spain and covered acute and convalescent phases of COVID-19. The material from the prospective study consisted of cDNA or gDNA derived from T cells, B-cell-depleted T cells, or PBMCs. The dataset comprised deeply sampled blood TCRbeta repertoires from subjects exposed to, actively infected with, or recovered from COVID-19. The repertoires were released in a freely available public database meant as a resource for research on the immune response to SARS-CoV-2. The samples were drawn from two sources: the first 160 participants of the ongoing ImmuneRACE study, and 1,000 to 1,500 subjects contributed by 6 global collaborators. A de-identified subject ID, COVID-19 status, age in years and sex were almost always included in the sample metadata. HLA class I and class II types, where available, came from metadata supplied by the sample provider rather than from assay-based typing. General study outcomes and caveats: How much clinical and demographic metadata was included differed by source and by participant, and the metadata was provided uncurated.

Comment on this clone: The antigen it binds to is not known. Within one base of it there is no much larger clone, and no base qualities were kept.

Enrolling through a virtual design, the prospective study's participants ranged in age from roughly 18 to 89 years and lived across about two dozen United States geographic areas. In the prospective study, cohorts were assigned on the basis of participant-reported clinical history obtained from a screening survey and a study questionnaire. Each participant in the prospective study had whole blood, serum and a nasopharyngeal or oropharyngeal swab collected by mobile phlebotomists. Over a roughly 2-month period, participants in the prospective study had the option of providing additional blood draws and questionnaires. Before DNA extraction, blood samples from the prospective study were shipped at room temperature or frozen. TCRbeta CDR3 regions were amplified from genomic DNA by means of the immunoSEQ Assay, a bias-controlled multiplex PCR. The source study handled its data this way. Within the assay, amplification of reference gene primers was used to estimate how many nucleated cells each sample contained. Sequence reads were collapsed and filtered to measure the absolute abundance of every unique TCRbeta CDR3 rearrangement. Productive Simpson clonality was computed per sample as the square root of Simpson's diversity index over productive rearrangements. What TCRdb holds here is the immuneACCESS table cut down to in-frame rearrangements. Part of the clones is not present; checked against another copy, under half of the missing clones reflect an unresolved V gene, and the others are unexplained. The V and J calls and clone size come from that table; D and trimming were worked out from the DNA. The sample table records about 400,000 clones; approximately 86% of these occur just once. Clones ranked in the top ten supply 2% to 2.5% of the sample.

A distance of 7 bases separates the germline ends of V and J, which lose 1 base and 7 bases respectively. The CDR3 covers 12 residues, taking in both the cysteine and the phenylalanine. This entry keeps only the CDR3 DNA: 36 bases, framed from base 1. CDR1 and CDR2 are drawn from the germline V gene (reference sequence): LGHDT, YNNKEL. Input material: PBMCs or T cells enriched from blood (not recorded which). The receptor comes from a woman aged 40 to 49 with acute COVID-19. This receptor chain uses TRBV3-1 (or the pseudogene TRBV3-2) and TRBJ2-5; matching of 5 bases hints at TRBD2 as the D gene. The nucleotide sequence is TGTGCCAGCAGCCAAGCCCGGGGGACCCAGTACTTC. Translated, this is CASSQARGTQYF.